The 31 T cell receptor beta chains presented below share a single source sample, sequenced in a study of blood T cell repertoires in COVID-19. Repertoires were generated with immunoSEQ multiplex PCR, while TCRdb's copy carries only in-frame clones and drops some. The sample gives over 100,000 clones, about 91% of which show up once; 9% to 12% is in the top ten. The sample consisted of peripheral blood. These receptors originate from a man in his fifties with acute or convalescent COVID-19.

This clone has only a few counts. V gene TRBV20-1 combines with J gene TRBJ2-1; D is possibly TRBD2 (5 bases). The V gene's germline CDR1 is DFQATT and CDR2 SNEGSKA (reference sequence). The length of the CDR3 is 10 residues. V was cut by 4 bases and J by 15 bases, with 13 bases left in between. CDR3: CSANLALRFF. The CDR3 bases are TGCAGTGCTAATCTAGCTTTACGGTTCTTC.

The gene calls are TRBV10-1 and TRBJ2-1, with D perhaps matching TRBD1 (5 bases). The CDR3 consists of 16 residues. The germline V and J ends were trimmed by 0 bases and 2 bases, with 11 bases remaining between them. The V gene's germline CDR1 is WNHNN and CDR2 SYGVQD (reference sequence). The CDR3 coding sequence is TGCGCCAGCAGTGAGTCGAGGCAGGGTCCCTACAATGAGCAGTTCTTC. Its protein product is CASSESRQGPYNEQFF.

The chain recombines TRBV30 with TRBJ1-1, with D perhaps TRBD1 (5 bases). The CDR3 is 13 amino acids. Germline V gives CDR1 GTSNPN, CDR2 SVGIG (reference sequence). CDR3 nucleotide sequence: TGTGCGCATAATCAGGGCCCGAACACTGAAGCTTTCTTT. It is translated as CAHNQGPNTEAFF.

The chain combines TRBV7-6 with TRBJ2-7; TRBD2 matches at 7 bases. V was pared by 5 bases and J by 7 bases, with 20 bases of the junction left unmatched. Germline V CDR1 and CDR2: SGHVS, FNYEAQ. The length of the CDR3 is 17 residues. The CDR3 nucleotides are TGTGCCAGCAGCATCTACCCCCTAGGGGCGGGAGTGGGGGAGCAGTACTTC. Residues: CASSIYPLGAGVGEQYF.

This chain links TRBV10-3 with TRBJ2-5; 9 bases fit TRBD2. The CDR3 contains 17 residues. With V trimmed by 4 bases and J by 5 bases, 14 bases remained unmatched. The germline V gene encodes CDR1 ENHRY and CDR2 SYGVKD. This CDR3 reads CAISARSGRTGGETQYF. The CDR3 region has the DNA TGTGCCATCAGTGCTAGGAGCGGGAGGACGGGCGGGGAGACCCAGTACTTC.

CDR3 region: CASSPWTDQETQYF. For the CDR3, the DNA is TGCGCCAGCAGCCCGTGGACAGATCAAGAGACCCAGTACTTC. The rearrangement joins TRBV5-1 to TRBJ2-5; maybe TRBD1 (6 bases). Germline V gene lookup returns CDR1 SGHRS and CDR2 YFSETQ. Trimming shortened V by 4 bases and J by 2 bases, and 12 bases separated the two germline ends. CDR3 length: 14 amino acids. Full variable domain (remainder filled in from reference TRBV5-1 and TRBJ2-5): KAGVTQTPRYLIKTRGQQVTLSCSPISGHRSVSWYQQTPGQGLQFLFEYFSETQRNKGNFPGRFSGRQFSNSRSEMNVSTLELGDSALYLCASSPWTDQETQYFGPGTRLLVL.

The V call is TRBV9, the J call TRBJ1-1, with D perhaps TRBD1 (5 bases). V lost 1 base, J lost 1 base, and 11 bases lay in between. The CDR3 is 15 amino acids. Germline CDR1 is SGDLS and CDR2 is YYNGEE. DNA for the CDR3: TGTGCCAGCAGCGTATTGAAGGGGTCGAACACTGAAGCTTTCTTT. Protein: CASSVLKGSNTEAFF.

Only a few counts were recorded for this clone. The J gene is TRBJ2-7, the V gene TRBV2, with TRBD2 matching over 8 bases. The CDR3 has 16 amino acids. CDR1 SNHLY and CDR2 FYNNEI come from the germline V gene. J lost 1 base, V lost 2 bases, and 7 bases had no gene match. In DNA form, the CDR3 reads TGTGCCAGCAGTGAACCTTACAGCGGGAGATCCTACGAGCAGTACTTC. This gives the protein CASSEPYSGRSYEQYF.

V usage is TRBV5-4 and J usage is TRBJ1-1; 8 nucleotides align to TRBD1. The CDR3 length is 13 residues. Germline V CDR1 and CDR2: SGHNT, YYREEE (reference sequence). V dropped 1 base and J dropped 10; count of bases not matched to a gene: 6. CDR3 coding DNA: TGTGCCAGCAGCTTGCAGGGGGCCCACGGAGCTTTCTTT. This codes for CASSLQGAHGAFF.

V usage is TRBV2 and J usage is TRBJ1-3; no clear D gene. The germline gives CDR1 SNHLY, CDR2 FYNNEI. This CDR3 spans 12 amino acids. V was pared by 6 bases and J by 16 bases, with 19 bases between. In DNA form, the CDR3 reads TGTGCCAGCAGCCCCAGTCTGGGTGCTAGCTATTTT. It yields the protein CASSPSLGASYF.

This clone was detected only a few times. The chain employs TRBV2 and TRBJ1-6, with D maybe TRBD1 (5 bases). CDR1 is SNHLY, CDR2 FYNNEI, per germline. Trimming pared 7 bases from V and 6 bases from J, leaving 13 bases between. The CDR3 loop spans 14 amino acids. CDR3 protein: CASMGGTGNSPLHF. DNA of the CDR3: TGTGCCAGCATGGGGGGAACGGGTAATTCACCCCTCCACTTT.

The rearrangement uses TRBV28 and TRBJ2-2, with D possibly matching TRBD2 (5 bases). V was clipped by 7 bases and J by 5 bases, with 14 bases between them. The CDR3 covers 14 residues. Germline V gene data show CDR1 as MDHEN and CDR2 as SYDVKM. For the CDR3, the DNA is TGTGCCAGCACCACGTTTAGCGAGACCGGGGAGCTGTTTTTT. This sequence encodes CASTTFSETGELFF.

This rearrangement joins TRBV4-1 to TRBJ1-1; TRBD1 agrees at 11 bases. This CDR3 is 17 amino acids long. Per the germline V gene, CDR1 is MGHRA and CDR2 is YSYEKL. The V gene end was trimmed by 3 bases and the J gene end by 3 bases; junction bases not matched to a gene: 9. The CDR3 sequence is CASSHPGQGASDTEAFF. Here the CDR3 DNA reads TGCGCCAGCAGCCACCCCGGACAGGGGGCATCGGACACTGAAGCTTTCTTT.

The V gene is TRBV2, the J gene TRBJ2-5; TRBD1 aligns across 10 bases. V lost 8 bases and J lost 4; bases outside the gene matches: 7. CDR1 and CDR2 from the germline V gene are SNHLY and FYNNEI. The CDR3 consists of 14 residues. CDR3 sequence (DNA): TGTGCCAGCTTTCCGACAGGGGGCGGAGAGACCCAGTACTTC. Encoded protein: CASFPTGGGETQYF.

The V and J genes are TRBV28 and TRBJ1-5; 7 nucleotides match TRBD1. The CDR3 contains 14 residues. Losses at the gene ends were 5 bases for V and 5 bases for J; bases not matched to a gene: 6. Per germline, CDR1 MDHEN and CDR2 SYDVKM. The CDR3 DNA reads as TGTGCCAGCAGTCCCAACAGGGGCGATCAGCCCCAGCATTTT. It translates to CASSPNRGDQPQHF.

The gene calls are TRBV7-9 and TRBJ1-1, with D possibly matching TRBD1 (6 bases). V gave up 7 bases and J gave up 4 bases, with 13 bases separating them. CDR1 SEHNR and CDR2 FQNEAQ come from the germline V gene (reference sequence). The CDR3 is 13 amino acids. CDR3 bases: TGTGCCAGCAACTGGGGGGGCCGCACTGAAGCTTTCTTT. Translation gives CASNWGGRTEAFF. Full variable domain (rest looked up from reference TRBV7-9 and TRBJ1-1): DTGVSQNPRHKITKRGQNVTFRCDPISEHNRLYWYRQTLGQGPEFLTYFQNEAQLEKSRLLSDRFSAERPKGSFSTLEIQRTEQGDSAMYLCASNWGGRTEAFFGQGTRLTVV.

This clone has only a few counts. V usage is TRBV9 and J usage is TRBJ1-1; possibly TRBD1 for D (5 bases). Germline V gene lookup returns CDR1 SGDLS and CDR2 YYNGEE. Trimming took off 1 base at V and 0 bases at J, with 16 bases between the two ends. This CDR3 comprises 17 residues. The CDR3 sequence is CASSVPKGAGLNTEAFF. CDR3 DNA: TGTGCCAGCAGCGTACCCAAAGGGGCAGGATTGAACACTGAAGCTTTCTTT.

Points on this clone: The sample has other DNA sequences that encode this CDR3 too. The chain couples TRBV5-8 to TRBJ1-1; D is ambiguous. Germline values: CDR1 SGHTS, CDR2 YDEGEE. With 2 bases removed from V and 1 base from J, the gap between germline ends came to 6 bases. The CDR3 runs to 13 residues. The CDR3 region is CASSLNRNTEAFF. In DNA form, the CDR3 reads TGTGCCAGCAGCTTAAACAGGAACACTGAAGCTTTCTTT. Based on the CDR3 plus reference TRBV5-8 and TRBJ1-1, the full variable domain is EAGVTQSPTHLIKTRGQQATLRCSPISGHTSVYWYQQALGLGLQFLLWYDEGEERNRGNFPPRFSGRQFPNYSSELNVNALELEDSALYLCASSLNRNTEAFFGQGTRLTVV.

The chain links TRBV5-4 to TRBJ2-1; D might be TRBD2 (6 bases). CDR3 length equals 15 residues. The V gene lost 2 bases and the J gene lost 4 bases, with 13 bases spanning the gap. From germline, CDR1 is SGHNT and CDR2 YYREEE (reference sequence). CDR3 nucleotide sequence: TGTGCCAGCAGCTTAACGGCTAGCGAGTACAATGAGCAGTTCTTC. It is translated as CASSLTASEYNEQFF.

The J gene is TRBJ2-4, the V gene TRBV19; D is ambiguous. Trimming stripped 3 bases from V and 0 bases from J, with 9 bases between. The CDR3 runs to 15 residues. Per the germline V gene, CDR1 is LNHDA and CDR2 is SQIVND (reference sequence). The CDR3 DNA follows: TGTGCCAGTAGTATGCAGGCCCTAGCCAAAAACATTCAGTACTTC. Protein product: CASSMQALAKNIQYF.

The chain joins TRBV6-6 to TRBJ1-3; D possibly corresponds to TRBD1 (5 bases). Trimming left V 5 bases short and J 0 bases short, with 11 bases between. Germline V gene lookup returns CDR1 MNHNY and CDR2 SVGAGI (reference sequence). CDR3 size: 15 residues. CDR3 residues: CASSTGLSSGNTIYF. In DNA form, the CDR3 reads TGTGCCAGCAGTACGGGACTCAGCTCTGGAAACACCATATATTTT.

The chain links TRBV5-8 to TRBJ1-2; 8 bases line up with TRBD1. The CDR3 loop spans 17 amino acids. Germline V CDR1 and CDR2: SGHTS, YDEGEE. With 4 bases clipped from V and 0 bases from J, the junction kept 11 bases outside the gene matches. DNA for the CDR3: TGTGCCAGCAGCGCCACCGGGACAGGAGCTTCTAACTATGGCTACACCTTC. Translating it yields CASSATGTGASNYGYTF.

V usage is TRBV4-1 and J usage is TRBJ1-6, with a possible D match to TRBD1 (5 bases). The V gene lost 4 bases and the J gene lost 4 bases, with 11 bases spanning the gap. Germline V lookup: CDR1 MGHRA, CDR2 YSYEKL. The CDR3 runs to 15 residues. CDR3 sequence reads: CASSPVGGYNSPLHF. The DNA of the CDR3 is TGCGCCAGCAGCCCCGTTGGGGGGTATAATTCACCCCTCCACTTT.

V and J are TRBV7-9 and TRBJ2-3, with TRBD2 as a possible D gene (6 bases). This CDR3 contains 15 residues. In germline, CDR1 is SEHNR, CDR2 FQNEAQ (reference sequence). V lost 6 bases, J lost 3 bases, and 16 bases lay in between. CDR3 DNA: TGTGCCAGCAGAGAGCTAGCGTTCCGAACAGATACGCAGTATTTT. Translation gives CASRELAFRTDTQYF.

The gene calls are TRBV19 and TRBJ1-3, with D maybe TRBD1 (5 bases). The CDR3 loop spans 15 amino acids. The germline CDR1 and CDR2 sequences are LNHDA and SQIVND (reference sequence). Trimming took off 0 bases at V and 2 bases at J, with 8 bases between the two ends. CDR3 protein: CASSIDGGAGNTIYF. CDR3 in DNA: TGTGCCAGTAGTATAGACGGAGGGGCTGGAAACACCATATATTTT. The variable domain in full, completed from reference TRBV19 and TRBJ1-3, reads DGGITQSPKYLFRKEGQNVTLSCEQNLNHDAMYWYRQDPGQGLRLIYYSQIVNDFQKGDIAEGYSVSREKKESFPLTVTSAQKNPTAFYLCASSIDGGAGNTIYFGEGSWLTVV.

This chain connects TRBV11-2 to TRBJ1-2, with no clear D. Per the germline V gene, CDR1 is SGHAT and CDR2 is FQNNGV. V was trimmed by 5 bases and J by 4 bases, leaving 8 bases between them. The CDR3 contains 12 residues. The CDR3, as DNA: TGTGCCAGCAGCGACAAACCCTATGGCTACACCTTC. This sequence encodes CASSDKPYGYTF.

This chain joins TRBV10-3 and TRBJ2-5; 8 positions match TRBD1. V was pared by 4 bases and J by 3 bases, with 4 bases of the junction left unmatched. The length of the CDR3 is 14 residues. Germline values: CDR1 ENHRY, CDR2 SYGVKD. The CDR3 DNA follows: TGTGCCATCAGTGCATCGGACAGGGAAGAGACCCAGTACTTC. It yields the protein CAISASDREETQYF.

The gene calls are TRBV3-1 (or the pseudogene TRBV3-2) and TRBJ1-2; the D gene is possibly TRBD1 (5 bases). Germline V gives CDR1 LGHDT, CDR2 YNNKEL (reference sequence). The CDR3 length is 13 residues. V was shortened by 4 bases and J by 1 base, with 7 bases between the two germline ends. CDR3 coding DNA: TGTGCCAGCAGCCCGGGACTTAACTATGGCTACACCTTC. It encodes CASSPGLNYGYTF.

CDR3 nucleotides: TGTGCCAGCAGGTCAGGGGCCGCTGAGAGTGAGGGCTACACCTTC. This sequence encodes CASRSGAAESEGYTF. The chain uses TRBV6-6 and TRBJ1-2; D may be TRBD1 (6 bases). The CDR3 spans 15 residues. The germline V gene encodes CDR1 MNHNY and CDR2 SVGAGI (reference sequence). The ends were cut back, 6 bases at V and 8 bases at J, with 22 bases in the middle.

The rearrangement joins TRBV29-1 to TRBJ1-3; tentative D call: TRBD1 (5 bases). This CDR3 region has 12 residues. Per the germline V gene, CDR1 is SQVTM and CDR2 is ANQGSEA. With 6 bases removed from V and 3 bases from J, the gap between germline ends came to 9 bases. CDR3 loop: CSVAGNGNTIYF. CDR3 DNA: TGCAGCGTAGCAGGGAATGGAAACACCATATATTTT. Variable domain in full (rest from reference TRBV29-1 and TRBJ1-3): SAVISQKPSRDICQRGTSLTIQCQVDSQVTMMFWYRQQPGQSLTLIATANQGSEATYESGFVIDKFPISRPNLTFSTLTVSNMSPEDSSIYLCSVAGNGNTIYFGEGSWLTVV.

CDR3 loop: CASLSQGADLFNQPQHF. CDR3 DNA: TGTGCCAGCCTATCCCAGGGGGCGGACCTTTTTAATCAGCCCCAGCATTTT. This chain links TRBV19 with TRBJ1-5; 8 nucleotides line up with TRBD1. V trimming: 9 bases; J trimming: 4 bases; junction bases outside the gene matches: 17. Germline V lookup: CDR1 LNHDA, CDR2 SQIVND (reference sequence). This CDR3 spans 17 amino acids.